The rows below give T cell receptor beta chains drawn from one sample of a study of naive and memory T cell subsets. TCRdb re-derived calls from the UMI-ligation and nested PCR reads in MiXCR, one entry per CDR3 protein. The sample shows some 80,000 distinct CDR3 sequences, 9% of them seen only once. Sequencing was performed on naive CD8+ T cells from blood. These receptor sequences come from a human donor in good health. Each CDR3 is given with its conserved first and last residue. Fields, in order: CDR3 DNA, CDR3 protein, D gene, V gene, J gene, CDR3 length, clone size. D genes are given only for firm matches. Where a row states a size, it is once, few, many or the class of an expanded clone; other rows omit it.

DNA: TGTGCCAGCAGCCAAGAGGTGACCGGACAAGAGACCCAGTACTTC
CDR3: CASSQEVTGQETQYF
D: .
V: TRBV3-1
J: TRBJ2-5
length: 15
size: few

DNA: TGTGCCAGCAGTTTTCCCTCCTCGAGGACTAGCCGCGCCTACGAGCAGTACTTC
CDR3: CASSFPSSRTSRAYEQYF
D: TRBD2
V: TRBV28
J: TRBJ2-7
length: 18
size: few

DNA: TGTGCCAGCAGCTTATTGACGGAAAACCAAGAGACCCAGTACTTC
CDR3: CASSLLTENQETQYF
D: .
V: TRBV7-9
J: TRBJ2-5
length: 15
size: .

DNA: TGCGCCAGCAGCATAGCCGGGACAGATCGTAATGAAAAACTGTTTTTT
CDR3: CASSIAGTDRNEKLFF
D: TRBD1
V: TRBV5-1
J: TRBJ1-4
length: 16
size: .

DNA: TGCAGCCTGTCAGGAGTCACCCACACAGATACGCAGTATTTT
CDR3: CSLSGVTHTDTQYF
D: .
V: TRBV29-1
J: TRBJ2-3
length: 14
size: .

DNA: TGCGCCAGCAGCCAAAATCTGTGGGACTCCGGAGCCCGTAATGAGCAGTTCTTC
CDR3: CASSQNLWDSGARNEQFF
D: .
V: TRBV4-3
J: TRBJ2-1
length: 18
size: .

DNA: TGTGCCAGCAGTCGGTACACCGGGGAGCTGTTTTTT
CDR3: CASSRYTGELFF
D: .
V: TRBV12-3/TRBV12-4
J: TRBJ2-2
length: 12
size: .

DNA: TGCGCCAGCAGCCAAAAGACTAGCGGAGGAGGAGAGACCCAGTACTTC
CDR3: CASSQKTSGGGETQYF
D: TRBD2
V: TRBV4-1
J: TRBJ2-5
length: 16
size: .

DNA: TGTGCCAGCTCCCTAGCGGAGTACCAAGAGACCCAGTACTTC
CDR3: CASSLAEYQETQYF
D: TRBD2
V: TRBV7-9
J: TRBJ2-5
length: 14
size: .

DNA: TGCAGTGCTAGACCTTTAGCGGGAGATGAGACAGATACGCAGTATTTT
CDR3: CSARPLAGDETDTQYF
D: TRBD2
V: TRBV20-1
J: TRBJ2-3
length: 16
size: .

DNA: TGTGCCAGCAGCTCGTTTGGGGGCCGGAACGAGCAGTACTTC
CDR3: CASSSFGGRNEQYF
D: .
V: TRBV3-1
J: TRBJ2-7
length: 14
size: few